Below, 5 T cell receptor beta chains from the same sample are listed, as sequenced in a study of T-cell memory formation after mild COVID-19. One entry per CDR3 protein results from TCRdb running MiXCR on the 5' RACE reads. The sample has roughly 380,000 distinct CDR3 sequences, around 30% seen once; the top ten hold less than 15%. Sequencing was performed on PBMCs or a T cell subset sorted from them (not recorded which). The receptors derive from an adult woman who had mild COVID-19 (a few samples of this study predate the infection). Cell type and time point are not known.

The chain uses TRBV20-1 and TRBJ2-7, with TRBD1 identical over 10 bases. V gave up 6 bases and J gave up 1 base; unmatched junction bases: 6. The germline V gene encodes CDR1 DFQATT and CDR2 SNEGSKA (reference sequence). The CDR3 has 14 amino acids. In DNA, the CDR3 is TGCAGTGCACGTGGACAGGGGGATTCCTACGAGCAGTACTTC. Its translation is CSARGQGDSYEQYF.

This clonotype was seen a few times. This sequence joins TRBV5-1 and TRBJ1-1; D might be TRBD1 (5 bases). Per the germline V gene, CDR1 is SGHRS and CDR2 is YFSETQ. This CDR3 has 12 amino acids. Trimming stripped 4 bases from V and 7 bases from J, with 11 bases between. The CDR3 DNA sequence: TGCGCCAGCAGCACCAACAGGAATGAAGCTTTCTTT. Residues: CASSTNRNEAFF.

The rearrangement uses TRBV12-3 or TRBV12-4 and TRBJ2-1; TRBD1 matches 7 bases. Trimming cost V 5 bases and J 2 bases; bases outside gene matches: 6. The CDR3 has 15 amino acids. The chain's CDR3 is CASSPPGTAYNEQFF. For the CDR3, the DNA is TGTGCCAGCAGTCCTCCCGGGACAGCCTACAATGAGCAGTTCTTC.

This chain uses TRBV6-5 with TRBJ2-2; TRBD2 matches 13 bases. With 5 bases clipped from V and 9 bases from J, the junction kept 6 bases outside the gene matches. The CDR3 loop spans 15 amino acids. Germline loops: CDR1 MNHEY, CDR2 SVGAGI. The CDR3 DNA reads as TGTGCCAGCAGTCGACTAGCGGGAGGAAGACGGGAGCTGTTTTTT. This gives the protein CASSRLAGGRRELFF.

This clonotype was picked up a small number of times. The rearrangement joins TRBV4-2 to TRBJ1-2; D call uncertain. The V gene lost 0 bases and the J gene lost 2 bases, with 13 bases spanning the gap. Germline CDR1 is LGHNA and CDR2 is YNFKEQ. The CDR3 totals 16 residues. CDR3 nucleotide sequence: TGTGCCAGCAGCCAAGATCCCGGGGAAAAAAACTATGGCTACACCTTC. Translating gives CASSQDPGEKNYGYTF.